This TCR beta chain was identified in a study of OX40 agonist ivuxolimab in advanced cancers. On this clone itself: No antigen is known for it.

The repertoire was sequenced with immunoSEQ multiplex PCR; TCRdb's copy has only in-frame clones and lacks some. The sample consists of about 21,000 clones, 60% to 80% of them appearing once. The study, taken as a whole, reports: Several nonresponders also turned out to have low normalized T-cell clonal expansion. Both blood CD4+ and CD8+ T cells showed clonal growth by week 6 at 0.1 to 3.0 mg/kg.

With 3 bases removed from V and 4 bases from J, the gap between germline ends came to 19 bases. This CDR3 region has 16 residues. Per the germline V gene, CDR1 is SGDLS and CDR2 is YYNGEE. V is TRBV9 and J is TRBJ1-2; perhaps TRBD1 as D (5 bases). This receptor was obtained from an adult with an advanced solid tumor such as melanoma, head and neck, liver or kidney cancer. The material sequenced was CD4+ or CD8+ T cells sorted from blood, taken in a trial of the OX40 agonist ivuxolimab. CDR3 nucleotide sequence: TGTGCCAGCAGCGCAGAAGGGGACGGATCATTCTATGGCTACACCTTC. Translation: CASSAEGDGSFYGYTF.